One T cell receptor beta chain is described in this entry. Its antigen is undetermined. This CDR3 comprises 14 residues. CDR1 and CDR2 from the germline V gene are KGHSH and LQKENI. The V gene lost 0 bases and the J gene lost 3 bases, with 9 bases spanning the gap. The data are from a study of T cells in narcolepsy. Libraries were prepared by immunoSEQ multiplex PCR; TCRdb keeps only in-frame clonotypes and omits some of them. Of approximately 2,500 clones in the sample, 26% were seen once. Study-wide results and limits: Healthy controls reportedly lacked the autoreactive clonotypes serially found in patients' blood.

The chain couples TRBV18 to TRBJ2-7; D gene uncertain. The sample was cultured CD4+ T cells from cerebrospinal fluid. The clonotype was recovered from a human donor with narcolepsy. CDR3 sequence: CASSPPGRFYEQYF. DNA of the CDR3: TGTGCCAGCTCACCACCGGGCCGTTTCTACGAGCAGTACTTC.